These 32 T cell receptor beta chains were sequenced from one sample in a study of regulatory T cells in long-lasting Graves disease. With iRepertoire HTBI primers and Arm-PCR of CDR3 regions, TCR beta libraries were built. TCRdb ran MiXCR on the multiplex PCR reads and lists one entry per CDR3 protein. The sample lists over 350,000 distinct CDR3 sequences; less than 25% were seen once. The time point is: persistent/refractory GD, antithyroid drugs over 5 years with positive TRAb. TCR sequences were obtained from RNA taken from PBMCs. The starting material was peripheral blood mononuclear cells (PBMCs), obtained when the disease was refractory, from a patient treated with antithyroid drugs. These receptors were collected from a female donor with Graves disease.

This clonotype was detected a few times. The rearrangement joins TRBV5-1 to TRBJ2-5; tentatively, D is TRBD2 (7 bases). V lost 1 base to trimming and J lost 0 bases, with 10 bases between them. The CDR3 contains 15 residues. The germline V gene has CDR1 SGHRS and CDR2 YFSETQ. CDR3 sequence reads: CASSLRGRDQETQYF. The CDR3 DNA reads TGCGCCAGCAGCTTGAGGGGGAGGGACCAAGAGACCCAGTACTTC.

The genes are TRBV20-1 and TRBJ1-2; D gene ambiguous. This CDR3 comprises 13 residues. Per the germline V gene, CDR1 is DFQATT and CDR2 is SNEGSKA (reference sequence). The ends were cut back, 1 base at V and 2 bases at J, with 8 bases in the middle. The CDR3 reads CSARAHGNYGYTF. The DNA for the CDR3 is TGCAGTGCTAGAGCACACGGGAACTATGGCTACACCTTC.

V is TRBV6-5 and J is TRBJ2-5; D might be TRBD1 or TRBD2, each matching 6 bases. The CDR3 has 16 residues. CDR1 is MNHEY, CDR2 SVGAGI, per germline. V was pared by 4 bases and J by 4 bases, with 19 bases between. In DNA form, the CDR3 reads TGTGCCAGCAGTTCGCCTAGCCAACAGGGAGGAGAGACCCAGTACTTC. Translating gives CASSSPSQQGGETQYF.

The chain carries TRBV6-1 and TRBJ1-4; D is undetermined. V lost 6 bases, J lost 7 bases, and 12 bases lay in between. CDR3 length: 13 amino acids. The germline gives CDR1 MNHNS, CDR2 SASEGT. The CDR3 protein is CASSEPGSEKLFF. In DNA form, the CDR3 reads TGTGCCAGCAGCGAACCTGGGAGTGAAAAACTGTTTTTT.

Ten or more counts support this clonotype. V gene TRBV27 combines with J gene TRBJ1-5; weak D call: TRBD1 (6 bases). Trimming cost V 3 bases and J 6 bases, with 12 bases left between them. This CDR3 is 14 amino acids long. Germline V gives CDR1 MNHEY, CDR2 SMNVEV (reference sequence). CDR3 DNA: TGTGCCAGCAGTTTTTCAGGGGCACTTCAGCCCCAGCATTTT. The encoded protein is CASSFSGALQPQHF.

In its sample, this clonotype was seen a few times. CDR3 sequence: CASSFGQGITGELFF. CDR3 in DNA: TGCGCCAGCAGCTTCGGACAGGGGATCACCGGGGAGCTGTTTTTT. This chain links TRBV5-1 with TRBJ2-2; TRBD1 matches 9 bases. Per germline, CDR1 SGHRS and CDR2 YFSETQ. V was pared by 2 bases and J by 4 bases, with 3 bases of the junction left unmatched. This CDR3 has 15 residues. Full variable domain (remainder filled in from reference TRBV5-1 and TRBJ2-2): KAGVTQTPRYLIKTRGQQVTLSCSPISGHRSVSWYQQTPGQGLQFLFEYFSETQRNKGNFPGRFSGRQFSNSRSEMNVSTLELGDSALYLCASSFGQGITGELFFGEGSRLTVL.

The chain carries TRBV19 and TRBJ2-2; no reliable D call. The V gene's germline CDR1 is LNHDA and CDR2 SQIVND (reference sequence). V gave up 6 bases and J gave up 6 bases, with 5 bases separating them. This CDR3 comprises 11 residues. The CDR3 DNA reads TGTGCCAGTAGGATCGCCGGGGAGCTGTTTTTT. The encoded protein is CASRIAGELFF.

The chain combines TRBV12-3 or TRBV12-4 with TRBJ2-7, with TRBD1 identical over 12 bases. Trimming took 8 bases from V and 6 from J; bases not matched to a gene: 5. The CDR3 extends over 13 amino acids. Written as DNA, the CDR3 is TGTGCCAGCTTGGGGGACAGGGGGCCCGAGCAGTACTTC. Amino acids: CASLGDRGPEQYF.

A few counts support this clonotype. The chain is built from TRBV11-2 and TRBJ2-1, with TRBD2 matching over 10 bases. CDR3 length: 18 residues. J gave up 5 bases and V 5 bases, and 15 bases lay outside the gene matches. The germline V gene encodes CDR1 SGHAT and CDR2 FQNNGV. Written as DNA, the CDR3 is TGTGCCAGCAGCCCACCCCCCCCACTAGCGGGGCGACACAATGAGCAGTTCTTC. As protein: CASSPPPPLAGRHNEQFF.

This clonotype was detected ten times or more. The rearrangement uses TRBV5-1 and TRBJ2-7, with 8 nucleotides matching TRBD1. Germline V gene sequence: CDR1 SGHRS, CDR2 YFSETQ. With 4 bases clipped from V and 2 bases from J, the junction kept 5 bases outside the gene matches. This CDR3 comprises 14 residues. In DNA form, the CDR3 reads TGCGCCAGCAGCGGCCGGGACAGGACCTACGAGCAGTACTTC. Its translation: CASSGRDRTYEQYF.

This clonotype was seen a handful of times. This rearrangement joins TRBV14 to TRBJ1-2; 8 bases match TRBD1. The CDR3 totals 15 residues. The V gene's germline CDR1 is SGHDN and CDR2 FVKESK. The junction had 11 bases not matched to a gene; V was cut back by 3 bases and J by 8 bases. CDR3 nucleotide sequence: TGTGCCAGCAGCCACATCCGGGACAGGTCCGGGGGCTACACCTTC. Translation: CASSHIRDRSGGYTF.

This clonotype was counted ten times or more. This sequence joins TRBV7-2 and TRBJ2-7; D tentatively reads TRBD1 or TRBD2 (5 bases each). The CDR3 is 14 residues long. Trimming took 3 bases from V and 2 from J, leaving 11 bases between them. Germline loops: CDR1 SGHTA, CDR2 FQGNSA. As DNA, the CDR3 is TGTGCCAGCAGCTTCTATCAGGGAGCCTACGAGCAGTACTTC. It specifies CASSFYQGAYEQYF. Variable domain in full (rest from reference TRBV7-2 and TRBJ2-7): GAGVSQSPSNKVTEKGKDVELRCDPISGHTALYWYRQSLGQGLEFLIYFQGNSAPDKSGLPSDRFSAERTGGSVSTLTIQRTQQEDSAVYLCASSFYQGAYEQYFGPGTRLTVT.

The J gene is TRBJ1-1, the V gene TRBV19, with a weak D call TRBD1 (6 bases). CDR3 length: 13 residues. Trimming took 7 bases from V and 5 from J, leaving 14 bases between them. Germline values: CDR1 LNHDA, CDR2 SQIVND (reference sequence). The CDR3 DNA sequence: TGTGCCAGTAATACAGGGTTGGGAACTGAAGCTTTCTTT. This sequence encodes CASNTGLGTEAFF.

As for this clonotype: This may stem from a read error, because a much larger clone lies one nucleotide away. The chain carries TRBV10-1 and TRBJ2-5; perhaps TRBD1 as D (6 bases). CDR1 and CDR2 from the germline V gene are WNHNN and SYGVQD (reference sequence). This CDR3 contains 14 residues. The CDR3 is CASSDAGAVETQCF. The CDR3 region has the DNA TGCGCCAGCAGTGATGCAGGGGCGGTCGAGACCCAGTGCTTC.

The table lists this clonotype with many counts. The gene calls are TRBV27 and TRBJ2-5, with D possibly being TRBD1 (5 bases). Looked up from germline, CDR1 is MNHEY and CDR2 is SMNVEV (reference sequence). The CDR3 spans 15 residues. V was pared by 5 bases and J by 2 bases, with 15 bases between. The CDR3: CASSELAGWQETQYF. CDR3 coding DNA: TGTGCCAGCAGTGAATTGGCAGGGTGGCAAGAGACCCAGTACTTC.

The rearrangement joins TRBV18 to TRBJ2-7; TRBD1 matches at 8 bases. This CDR3 has 15 amino acids. With 0 bases clipped from V and 6 bases from J, the junction kept 7 bases outside the gene matches. Germline loops: CDR1 KGHSH, CDR2 LQKENI. The CDR3 sequence is CASSPPAQGVREQYF. Written as DNA, the CDR3 is TGTGCCAGCTCACCACCGGCACAGGGGGTCCGCGAGCAGTACTTC.

This clonotype was counted only a few times. The rearrangement links TRBV29-1 to TRBJ1-1, with 8 nucleotides matching TRBD1. V trimming: 7 bases; J trimming: 4 bases; junction bases outside the gene matches: 8. CDR3 length: 13 residues. Looked up from germline, CDR1 is SQVTM and CDR2 is ANQGSEA. CDR3 sequence: CSARPGQGTEAFF. The CDR3 region has the DNA TGCAGCGCCCGCCCCGGACAGGGCACTGAAGCTTTCTTT.

A remark on this clonotype: A much more abundant neighbour one base away suggests this may be a read error. This sequence joins TRBV12-3 or TRBV12-4 and TRBJ1-5, with 8 bases fitting TRBD1. The J call may be in error: the DNA end matches TRBJ2-3 better. The CDR3 is made up of 15 amino acids. The chain's CDR3 is CASSFRDRMDQPQYF. CDR3 nucleotides: TGTGCCAGCAGTTTTAGGGACAGGATGGATCAGCCCCAGTATTTT.

This clonotype was found many times. CDR3 DNA sequence: TGTGCCAGCAGCTTTAAGAGGAACACTGAAGCTTTCTTT. Translation gives CASSFKRNTEAFF. The genes are TRBV7-2 and TRBJ1-1, with D hard to call. Trimming took 3 bases from V and 1 from J, leaving 6 bases between them. The CDR3 is made up of 13 amino acids. Germline V gene sequence: CDR1 SGHTA, CDR2 FQGNSA.

This clonotype was observed many times. In nucleotides, the CDR3 is TGTGCCTGGACAAGGGGCCACTATGGCTACACCTTC. Translated, it gives CAWTRGHYGYTF. The V call is TRBV30, the J call TRBJ1-2; the D gene is possibly TRBD1 (5 bases). The V gene's germline CDR1 is GTSNPN and CDR2 SVGIG (reference sequence). V dropped 4 bases and J dropped 3 bases, with 9 bases sitting between them. CDR3 length: 12 residues.

This clonotype was counted a single time. The gene calls are TRBV7-9 and TRBJ2-3; tentatively, D is TRBD2 (6 bases). The CDR3 spans 15 residues. Trimming took off 4 bases at V and 5 bases at J, with 16 bases between the two ends. The germline V gene encodes CDR1 SEHNR and CDR2 FQNEAQ (reference sequence). CDR3 DNA sequence: TGTGCCAGCAGCTCCGGGGGACTTACCCTAGATACGCAGTATTTT. This sequence encodes CASSSGGLTLDTQYF.

The sample holds many counts of this clonotype. The CDR3, as DNA: TGTGCCAGCAGCTTAGGCGGAAACTCCTACGAGCAGTACTTC. Its protein product is CASSLGGNSYEQYF. This chain links TRBV11-2 with TRBJ2-7; D not resolved. V was clipped by 1 base and J by 0 bases, with 7 bases between them. This CDR3 spans 14 amino acids. Per the germline V gene, CDR1 is SGHAT and CDR2 is FQNNGV. Full variable domain (missing parts from reference TRBV11-2 and TRBJ2-7): EAGVAQSPRYKIIEKRQSVAFWCNPISGHATLYWYQQILGQGPKLLIQFQNNGVVDDSQLPKDRFSAERLKGVDSTLKIQPAKLEDSAVYLCASSLGGNSYEQYFGPGTRLTVT.

This clonotype was seen a few times. The rearrangement uses TRBV19 and TRBJ1-1; no clear D. Germline CDR1 LNHDA, CDR2 SQIVND (reference sequence). The CDR3 contains 16 residues. V was cut by 7 bases and J by 0 bases, with 18 bases left in between. In DNA form, the CDR3 reads TGTGCCAGTACAACCCCCAGGAACCGAATGAACACTGAAGCTTTCTTT. As protein: CASTTPRNRMNTEAFF.

V usage is TRBV5-6 and J usage is TRBJ1-4; tentatively, D is TRBD1 (6 bases). CDR1 is SGHDT and CDR2 is YYEEEE in the germline V gene. The CDR3 runs 14 residues. Trimming took 4 bases from V and 5 from J, leaving 12 bases between them. DNA of the CDR3: TGTGCCAGCAGCAGTGGGGGCCGAAATGAAAAACTGTTTTTT. Translating gives CASSSGGRNEKLFF. Full variable domain (rest looked up from reference TRBV5-6 and TRBJ1-4): DAGVTQSPTHLIKTRGQQVTLRCSPKSGHDTVSWYQQALGQGPQFIFQYYEEEERQRGNFPDRFSGHQFPNYSSELNVNALLLGDSALYLCASSSGGRNEKLFFGSGTQLSVL.

Many counts were recorded for this clonotype. The chain joins TRBV28 to TRBJ1-3; no reliable D call. V lost 6 bases, J lost 4 bases, and 16 bases lay in between. The CDR3 has 15 residues. The germline V gene has CDR1 MDHEN and CDR2 SYDVKM. The CDR3 nucleotides are TGTGCCAGCAGAACACGTACAGTCCCCGGAAACACCATATATTTT. It codes for CASRTRTVPGNTIYF.

The chain carries TRBV7-9 and TRBJ2-7, with D perhaps given as TRBD1 or TRBD2 (5 bases each). V lost 5 bases to trimming and J lost 5 bases, with 13 bases between them. The CDR3 spans 13 residues. CDR1 is SEHNR and CDR2 is FQNEAQ in the germline V gene (reference sequence). The CDR3 spells CASSLDGTDEQYF. Written as DNA, the CDR3 is TGTGCCAGCAGCCTAGACGGGACGGACGAGCAGTACTTC.

J is TRBJ2-3 and V is TRBV11-2; TRBD1 agrees at 9 bases. Losses at the gene ends were 5 bases for V and 7 bases for J; bases not matched to a gene: 13. The V gene's germline CDR1 is SGHAT and CDR2 FQNNGV. CDR3 length: 16 amino acids. The DNA of the CDR3 is TGTGCCAGCAGCCCACCCCGGACAGGGGATAGAAATACGCAGTATTTT. Amino acid sequence: CASSPPRTGDRNTQYF.

This clonotype was found many times. The V call is TRBV12-3 or TRBV12-4, the J call TRBJ1-1; 7 nucleotides line up with TRBD1. After removal of 3 bases from V and 11 bases from J, the junction contained 9 bases not matched to a gene. The CDR3 has 13 residues. This CDR3 is CASSLGGTVSAFF. CDR3 nucleotides: TGTGCCAGCAGTTTGGGCGGGACAGTCAGCGCTTTCTTT.

There are a few counts of this clonotype. This chain joins TRBV6-2 or TRBV6-3 and TRBJ2-3, with D perhaps TRBD2 (6 bases). V was clipped by 5 bases and J by 2 bases, with 29 bases between them. This CDR3 comprises 20 residues. The germline CDR1 and CDR2 sequences are MNHEY and SVGEGT. The CDR3 bases are TGTGCCAGCAGTGAAACAGGACTACCCGAAATTACCTCAGCCACAGATACGCAGTATTTT. It is translated as CASSETGLPEITSATDTQYF.

This clonotype has just a few counts. This rearrangement joins TRBV10-3 to TRBJ2-7; a possible D gene is TRBD2 (6 bases). V was pared by 8 bases and J by 5 bases, with 10 bases between. The CDR3 extends over 11 amino acids. Germline-derived CDR1 and CDR2 are ENHRY and SYGVKD. CDR3 sequence (DNA): TGTGCCATCGAGGAGGGGAACGAGCAGTACTTC. This encodes CAIEEGNEQYF.

The chain is built from TRBV9 and TRBJ2-7, with D possibly matching TRBD2 (7 bases). Germline values: CDR1 SGDLS, CDR2 YYNGEE. Trimming removed 0 bases at V and 7 bases at J, with 11 bases between. The CDR3 consists of 13 residues. The CDR3 protein is CASSVGGGDEQYF. In DNA form, the CDR3 reads TGTGCCAGCAGCGTAGGGGGGGGCGATGAGCAGTACTTC.

There are many counts of this clonotype. The CDR3 nucleotides are TGTGCCAGCAGTTTCCTCGGGGGCGCGGAGACCCAGTACTTC. It codes for CASSFLGGAETQYF. The chain combines TRBV28 with TRBJ2-5, with D perhaps assigned TRBD1 or TRBD2 (6 bases each). This CDR3 has 14 amino acids. V was shortened by 3 bases and J by 5 bases, with 13 bases between the two germline ends. The germline V gene encodes CDR1 MDHEN and CDR2 SYDVKM.